Shown below are 13 T cell receptor beta chains from a single sample sequenced in a study of graft-versus-host responses after intestinal transplantation. Only in-frame clones appear in the TCRdb table, and some are missing; sequencing was by immunoSEQ multiplex PCR. The sample holds around 97,000 clones, 91% seen once. Antigens of these TCRs are unknown. Sequenced here: unstimulated CD4+ T cells sorted from spleen or lymph node cells, sampled before transplant. The receptors shown here come from a human donor who was the organ donor for an intestinal transplant.

The rearrangement joins TRBV2 to TRBJ2-1, with D unresolved. The CDR3 has 10 residues. V shed 9 bases and J shed 5 bases, with 5 bases lying between them. Germline V gene lookup returns CDR1 SNHLY and CDR2 FYNNEI. The CDR3 region has the DNA TGTGCCAGTGCAGACAATGAGCAGTTCTTC. Its protein product is CASADNEQFF.

The V call is TRBV2, the J call TRBJ1-1; no definite D call. With 4 bases removed from V and 1 base from J, the gap between germline ends came to 13 bases. The CDR3 extends over 15 amino acids. Germline V gene lookup returns CDR1 SNHLY and CDR2 FYNNEI. CDR3 region: CASSGGKIRNTEAFF. The DNA of the CDR3 is TGTGCCAGCAGTGGAGGTAAGATACGGAACACTGAAGCTTTCTTT.

This chain uses TRBV28 with TRBJ2-7; D uncertain. Germline CDR1 MDHEN, CDR2 SYDVKM. The ends were cut back, 2 bases at V and 0 bases at J, with 8 bases in the middle. CDR3 length equals 14 residues. This chain's CDR3 is CASSLVPSSYEQYF. In DNA, the CDR3 is TGTGCCAGCAGTTTAGTTCCCAGCTCCTACGAGCAGTACTTC. Supplemented by reference TRBV28 and TRBJ2-7, the full variable domain reads DVKVTQSSRYLVKRTGEKVFLECVQDMDHENMFWYRQDPGLGLRLIYFSYDVKMKEKGDIPEGYSVSREKKERFSLILESASTNQTSMYLCASSLVPSSYEQYFGPGTRLTVT.

The J gene is TRBJ1-5, the V gene TRBV10-3; D uncertain. The CDR3 has 15 residues. V lost 2 bases and J 0 bases, leaving 8 bases between the germline ends. CDR1 is ENHRY and CDR2 is SYGVKD in the germline V gene. CDR3 region: CAISEGRISNQPQHF. CDR3 coding DNA: TGTGCCATCAGTGAGGGCAGGATTAGCAATCAGCCCCAGCATTTT.

This chain connects TRBV19 to TRBJ1-2, with 7 nucleotides matching TRBD1. The ends lost 5 bases at V and 2 bases at J; junction bases unmatched: 8. CDR1 and CDR2 from the germline V gene are LNHDA and SQIVND (reference sequence). This CDR3 is built from 15 residues. CDR3 amino acids: CASSSTGVWNYGYTF. CDR3 DNA: TGTGCCAGTAGTTCCACAGGGGTGTGGAACTATGGCTACACCTTC.

This chain uses TRBV2 with TRBJ1-5; 10 bases align to TRBD1. The germline CDR1 and CDR2 sequences are SNHLY and FYNNEI. The CDR3 sequence is 13 residues long. With V trimmed by 6 bases and J by 5 bases, 1 base remained unmatched. This CDR3 is CASRDRGDQPQHF. The CDR3 DNA follows: TGTGCCAGCAGGGACAGGGGGGATCAGCCCCAGCATTTT.

This clone came up once. The V gene is TRBV9, the J gene TRBJ2-5; D is perhaps TRBD2 (6 bases). In germline, CDR1 is SGDLS, CDR2 YYNGEE. V gave up 3 bases and J gave up 5 bases, with 17 bases separating them. The CDR3 totals 15 residues. In DNA, the CDR3 is TGTGCCAGCAGCGCCGCCGGGGCGGGGCGGGAGACCCAGTACTTC. Amino acids: CASSAAGAGRETQYF.

The CDR3 is CSVEGFSYEQYF. The CDR3 nucleotides are TGCAGCGTTGAGGGCTTCTCCTACGAGCAGTACTTC. The rearrangement uses TRBV29-1 and TRBJ2-7; D gene ambiguous. Looked up from germline, CDR1 is SQVTM and CDR2 is ANQGSEA. The length of the CDR3 is 12 residues. Trimming took 3 bases from V and 0 from J, leaving 6 bases between them.

This chain connects TRBV4-3 to TRBJ2-3; TRBD1 might be the D (6 bases). CDR3 length: 15 residues. Germline-derived CDR1 and CDR2 are LGHNA and YSLEER. Trimming took off 0 bases at V and 4 bases at J, with 11 bases between the two ends. Written as DNA, the CDR3 is TGCGCCAGCAGCCAAGACAGGGGAACCTCAGATACGCAGTATTTT. This translates into CASSQDRGTSDTQYF.

The genes are TRBV6-1 and TRBJ2-5, with D possibly being TRBD1 (5 bases). CDR3 size: 13 residues. The V end lost 7 bases, the J end lost 5 bases, and 14 bases lay between the germline ends. Per germline, CDR1 MNHNS and CDR2 SASEGT. CDR3 region: CASTATALETQYF. Here the CDR3 DNA reads TGTGCCAGCACCGCGACAGCCCTCGAGACCCAGTACTTC.

This sequence joins TRBV2 and TRBJ2-3; the D gene is possibly TRBD2 (5 bases). Germline assignment: CDR1 SNHLY and CDR2 FYNNEI. This CDR3 has 15 residues. The V end lost 4 bases, the J end lost 1 base, and 12 bases lay between the germline ends. CDR3 sequence: CASSVTGSGTDTQYF. CDR3 bases: TGTGCCAGCAGTGTAACGGGGTCTGGCACAGATACGCAGTATTTT. Combining the CDR3 with reference TRBV2 and TRBJ2-3 gives the whole variable domain EPEVTQTPSHQVTQMGQEVILRCVPISNHLYFYWYRQILGQKVEFLVSFYNNEISEKSEIFDDQFSVERPDGSNFTLKIRSTKLEDSAMYFCASSVTGSGTDTQYFGPGTRLTVL.

V gene TRBV30 combines with J gene TRBJ2-1, with 12 bases lining up with TRBD2. The CDR3 sequence is 13 residues long. Germline assignment: CDR1 GTSNPN and CDR2 SVGIG (reference sequence). V shed 2 bases, J shed 14 bases, and the junction held 7 bases outside the gene matches. As DNA, the CDR3 is TGTGCCTGGAGTCACCTAGCGGGGGGGAGTAAGTTCTTC. Translation gives CAWSHLAGGSKFF.

This chain's CDR3 is CASSEHRGNQPQHF. In nucleotides, the CDR3 is TGTGCCAGCAGTGAACACAGGGGCAATCAGCCCCAGCATTTT. The chain couples TRBV6-1 to TRBJ1-5; a possible D gene is TRBD1 (6 bases). The CDR3 contains 14 residues. The V end was cut by 2 bases, the J end by 2 bases, with 7 bases between. Per germline, CDR1 MNHNS and CDR2 SASEGT.